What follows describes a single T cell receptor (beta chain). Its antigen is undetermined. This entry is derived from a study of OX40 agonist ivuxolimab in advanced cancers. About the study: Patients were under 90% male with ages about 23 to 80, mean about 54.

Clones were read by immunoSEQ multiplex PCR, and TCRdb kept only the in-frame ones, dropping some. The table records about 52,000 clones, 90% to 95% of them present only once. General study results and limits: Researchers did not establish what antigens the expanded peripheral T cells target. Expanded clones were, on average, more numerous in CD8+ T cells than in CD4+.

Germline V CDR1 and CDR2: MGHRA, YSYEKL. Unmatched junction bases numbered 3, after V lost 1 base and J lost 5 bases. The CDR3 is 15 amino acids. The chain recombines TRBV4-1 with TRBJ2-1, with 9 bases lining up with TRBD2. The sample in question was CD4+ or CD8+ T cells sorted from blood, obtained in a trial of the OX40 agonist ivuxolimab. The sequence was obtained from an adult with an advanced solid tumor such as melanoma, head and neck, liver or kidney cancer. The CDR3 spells CASSQVAGADNEQFF. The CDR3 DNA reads TGCGCCAGCAGCCAAGTAGCGGGGGCTGACAATGAGCAGTTCTTC.